Listed below are T cell receptor beta chains from one sample, sequenced in a study of blood T cell repertoires in COVID-19. Libraries were prepared by immunoSEQ multiplex PCR; TCRdb keeps only in-frame clonotypes and omits some of them. The sample holds 300,000 or so clones; around 86% are singletons and the top ten take around 1.7%. Sequencing used peripheral blood. These receptor sequences come from a woman aged 50 to 60 with acute or convalescent COVID-19. Each CDR3 is given without its conserved first and last residue. The D gene is left open where the match is weak. Not every row has a clone size; where given, it reads once, few, many or a size class.

TRBD1	TRBJ2-5	-	TRBV5-6	ASSLRTGGVETQY
TRBD1	TRBJ1-2	few	TRBV28	AVQGTGSANYGYT
-	TRBJ2-4	-	TRBV24-1	ATSLFPTPATGQNLAKNIQY
TRBD2	TRBJ2-1	-	TRBV7-9	ASSSGGRAGHNEQF
-	TRBJ1-5	-	TRBV19	ASSIARDQPQH
TRBD2	TRBJ2-5	-	TRBV7-2	ASSPRLAGGPGETQY
TRBD2	TRBJ2-7	once	TRBV4-2	ASSPVDSREAYEQY
TRBD1	TRBJ2-5	-	TRBV9	ASSGKQGEETQY
TRBD1	TRBJ1-1	few	TRBV11-1	ASSLRTGGLNTEAF
TRBD1	TRBJ2-2	-	TRBV5-6	ASSLVTGGTGELF
TRBD2	TRBJ2-1	-	TRBV28	ASHSTSGIDFNEQF
TRBD2	TRBJ2-7	-	TRBV29-1	SVGLAENYEQY
-	TRBJ1-2	few	TRBV5-6	ASSSGYGYT
-	TRBJ2-1	-	TRBV18	ASSPPGRSEQF
-	TRBJ1-5	-	TRBV15	ATSRGHRPDNQPQH
TRBD1	TRBJ2-3	-	TRBV15	ATSSRGTGRVRD
-	TRBJ1-5	few	TRBV24-1	ATAGRQNQPQH
TRBD1	TRBJ2-1	-	TRBV5-1	ASSYSGTGVGNEQF
-	TRBJ1-3	-	TRBV5-1	ASSLQGPGRTIY
TRBD1	TRBJ2-7	-	TRBV19	ASSRAGGYEQY
-	TRBJ2-1	once	TRBV27	ASSFIAAGYNEQF
-	TRBJ1-4	-	TRBV5-1	ASSPDGGPIEKLF
-	TRBJ2-3	-	TRBV7-9	ASSLPHTSATDTQY
TRBD2	TRBJ2-5	-	TRBV5-1	ASSSKTSGVETQY
-	TRBJ2-4	-	TRBV6-5	ASTKGGLTKNIQY
TRBD2	TRBJ2-1	-	TRBV7-2	ASSLVREGNEQF
-	TRBJ1-2	-	TRBV7-9	ASSSTSRILNYGYT
TRBD1	TRBJ2-7	-	TRBV24-1	ATSDSRQGEYSEQY
TRBD2	TRBJ2-1	-	TRBV2	ASTTLLAGMSSYNEQF
TRBD2	TRBJ2-7	-	TRBV7-9	ASSLLGTRV
-	TRBJ1-6	-	TRBV6-1	ASSEEVTVYSPLH
-	TRBJ2-2	once	TRBV7-3	ASSLSPASANTGELF
TRBD2	TRBJ2-7	-	TRBV28	ASRLAGDAYEQY
TRBD1	TRBJ2-5	-	TRBV4-3	ASSQVQGAKTQY
TRBD1	TRBJ1-3	once	TRBV11-2	ASSLTGGGNTIY
TRBD1	TRBJ1-4	-	TRBV6-1	ASSDGTGIREKLF
-	TRBJ1-1	-	TRBV7-9	ASSPEQGYTEAF
-	TRBJ1-4	-	TRBV28	ASSLGGEKLF
TRBD2	TRBJ2-1	-	TRBV9	ASSFRPGLGYNEQF